Sequencing of this TCR beta chain was carried out in a study of T cell responses to AZD1222 COVID-19 vaccine. Study results and limitations: Females made up more of the donors, who were largely white British, and clonal diversity may have come out too low. Repertoire sampling was restricted to post-peak T cell response timepoints.

Concerning this clone itself: Its antigen is not known.

Sequencing used immunoSEQ multiplex PCR; TCRdb keeps in-frame clones, though not all of them. The table includes 100,000 to 150,000 clones, around 90% detected once. The length of the CDR3 is 16 residues. Germline values: CDR1 SEHNR, CDR2 FQNEAQ (reference sequence). Trimming took 5 bases from V and 0 from J; bases not matched to a gene: 2. J is TRBJ2-3 and V is TRBV7-9; 13 bases map to TRBD2. The sequence came from an adult in good health. The specimen was peripheral blood, collected on day 0 of MenACWY control vaccination. This CDR3 is CASSLTSGGSTDTQYF. The CDR3 region has the DNA TGTGCCAGCAGCCTGACTAGCGGGGGGAGCACAGATACGCAGTATTTT.